This T cell receptor beta chain was identified during a study of T cells after posttransplantation cyclophosphamide. Study findings and constraints: Donor-recipient repertoire similarity was low at 1-2 months, rising over year one. Recipient CMV seropositivity and CMV reactivation strongly tracked TRB clonality.

Sequenced by immunoSEQ multiplex PCR; TCRdb stores in-frame clones only, minus some. Listed for the sample are 30,000 to 35,000 clones, none seen a single time. This clone was found many times. As yet, its antigen is unknown. V gave up 3 bases and J gave up 4 bases; unmatched junction bases: 4. The CDR3 loop spans 14 amino acids. The clonotype was recovered from a woman aged 45-65 years in good health and a related stem cell transplant donor. This chain links TRBV12-3 or TRBV12-4 with TRBJ2-7, with 9 bases matching TRBD2. The sequenced sample was PBMCs. In DNA, the CDR3 is TGTGCCAGCAGTTTCAGCGGGGGGCCTTACGAGCAGTACTTC. Its translation is CASSFSGGPYEQYF.